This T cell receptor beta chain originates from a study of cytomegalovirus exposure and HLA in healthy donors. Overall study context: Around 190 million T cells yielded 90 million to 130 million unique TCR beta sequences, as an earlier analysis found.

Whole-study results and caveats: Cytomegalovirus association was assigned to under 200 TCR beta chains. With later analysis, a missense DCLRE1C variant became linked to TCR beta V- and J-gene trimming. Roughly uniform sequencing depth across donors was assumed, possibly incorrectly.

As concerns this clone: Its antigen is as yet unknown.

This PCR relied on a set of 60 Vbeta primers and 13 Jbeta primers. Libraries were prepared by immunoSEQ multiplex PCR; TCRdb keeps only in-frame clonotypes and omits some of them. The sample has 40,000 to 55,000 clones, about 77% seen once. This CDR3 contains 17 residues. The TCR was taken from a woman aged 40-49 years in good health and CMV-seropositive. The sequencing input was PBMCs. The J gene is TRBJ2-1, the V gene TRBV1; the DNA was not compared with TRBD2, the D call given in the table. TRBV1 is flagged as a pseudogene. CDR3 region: CTSIGLAGALGFDEQFF. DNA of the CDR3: TGCACCAGCATAGGGCTAGCGGGGGCCCTGGGGTTCGATGAGCAGTTCTTC.